This T cell receptor (beta chain) was observed in a study of identical twins. Notes on the study in general: With monozygotic twins, out-of-frame TCR alpha sharing exceeded what models estimated.

MiXCR, applied by TCRdb to the 5' RACE reads, yields one record per CDR3 protein. Among fewer than 250,000 distinct CDR3 sequences listed, 7.5% were seen once. This CDR3 is 12 amino acids long. V lost 0 bases to trimming and J lost 8 bases, with 7 bases between them. At least ten counts were recorded for this clonotype. As yet, its antigen is unknown. The same sample was also used in a study of yellow fever vaccine responses in identical twins.

The TCR comes from a woman in her late teens or twenties in good health. The V call is TRBV12-3 or TRBV12-4, the J call TRBJ1-1; D is unresolved. The sample was CD8+ T cells sorted from blood. The CDR3 DNA is TGTGCCAGCAGTTTAGCGGGCAGGGAAGCTTTCTTT. This encodes CASSLAGREAFF.